The T cell receptor beta chain described here comes from a study of blood T cell repertoires in COVID-19. V was trimmed by 1 base and J by 7 bases, leaving 12 bases between them. This CDR3 is 14 amino acids long. The germline V gene has CDR1 SGHNT and CDR2 YYREEE (reference sequence). The assay was immunoSEQ multiplex PCR, and TCRdb's table has in-frame clones only and misses some. Of 250,000 to 350,000 clones listed, around 89% are singletons. The V call is TRBV5-4, the J call TRBJ2-1, with D perhaps TRBD2 (5 bases). Sequencing input: peripheral blood. The source of this sequence is a man under 40 with acute or convalescent COVID-19. The DNA for the CDR3 is TGTGCCAGCAGCTTGCTCCGGGAAGGGAATGAGCAGTTCTTC. Translation: CASSLLREGNEQFF.